This TCR beta chain was retrieved from a study of shared clonotypes between healthy human individuals. Study as a whole: The cohort had a couple of women and a few men, ages 18 to 49.

General study points: Unshared clonotypes carried lower generation probabilities than those common to all four donors. It was only blood that was sampled, and tissue repertoires likely differ.

From germline, CDR1 is MDHEN and CDR2 SYDVKM. Losses at the gene ends were 5 bases for V and 2 bases for J; bases not matched to a gene: 5. CDR3 size: 16 residues. A remark on this clone: No antigen is known for it.

Sorted-subset replicate PCR reactions were performed with approximately 180 ng DNA, corresponding to tens of thousands of T cell genomes. Clones were sequenced by immunoSEQ multiplex PCR, and TCRdb holds only the in-frame ones, with some missing. The sample records around 700,000 clones, roughly 78% being singletons. This TCR was recovered from a woman aged 25 to 39 in good health. Sequencing input: memory CD4+ T cells sorted from blood. Specified subset: CD45RA-negative fraction. The V gene is TRBV28, the J gene TRBJ2-7; the match to TRBD2 covers 14 bases. The CDR3 sequence is CASSPRLAGGAYEQYF. The CDR3 DNA reads as TGTGCCAGCAGTCCCCGACTAGCGGGAGGGGCCTACGAGCAGTACTTC.